This TCR beta chain was observed in a study of T cell repertoires in aging, cancer and after chemotherapy. TRB rearrangements spanning V, D and J were amplified using mixed TRB-A/B primers. TCRdb fed the multiplex PCR reads into MiXCR, producing one record per CDR3 protein. This table has about 6,200 distinct CDR3 sequences, about 32% appearing once. The CDR3 runs to 12 residues. Deletions cut 4 bases from V and 0 bases from J, with 3 bases between. In germline, CDR1 is KGHSH, CDR2 LQKENI. Peripheral blood genomic DNA, not sorted cells or RNA, was the template. A remark on this clonotype: A read error is possible here, since a much larger clone lies one base away.

What was sequenced was blood. The clonotype comes from a human donor with a blood cancer. The V and J genes are TRBV18 and TRBJ2-5, with D uncertain. The CDR3 is CASSRYQETQYF. CDR3 coding DNA: TGTGCCAGCTCACGATACCAAGAGACCCAGTACTTC.